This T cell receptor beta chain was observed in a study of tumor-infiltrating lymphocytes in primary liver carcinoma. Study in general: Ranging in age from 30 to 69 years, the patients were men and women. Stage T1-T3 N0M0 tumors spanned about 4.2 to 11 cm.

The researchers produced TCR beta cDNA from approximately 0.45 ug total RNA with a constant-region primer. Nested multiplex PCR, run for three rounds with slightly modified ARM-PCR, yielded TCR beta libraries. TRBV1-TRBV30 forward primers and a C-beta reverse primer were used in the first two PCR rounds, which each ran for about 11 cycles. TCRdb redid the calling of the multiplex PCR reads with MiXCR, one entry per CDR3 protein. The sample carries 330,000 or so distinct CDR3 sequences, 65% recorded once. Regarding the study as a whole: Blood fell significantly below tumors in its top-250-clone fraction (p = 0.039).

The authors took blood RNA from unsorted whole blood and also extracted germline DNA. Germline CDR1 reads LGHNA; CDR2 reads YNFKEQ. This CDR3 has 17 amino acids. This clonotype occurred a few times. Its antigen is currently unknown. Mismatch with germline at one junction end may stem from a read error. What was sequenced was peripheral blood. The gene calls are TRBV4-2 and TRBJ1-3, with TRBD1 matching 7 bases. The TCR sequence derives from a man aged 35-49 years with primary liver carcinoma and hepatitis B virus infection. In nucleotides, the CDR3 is TGTGCCAGCAGCCAAGACCCCACAGGGGTATATGGAAACATCATATATTTT. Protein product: CASSQDPTGVYGNIIYF.